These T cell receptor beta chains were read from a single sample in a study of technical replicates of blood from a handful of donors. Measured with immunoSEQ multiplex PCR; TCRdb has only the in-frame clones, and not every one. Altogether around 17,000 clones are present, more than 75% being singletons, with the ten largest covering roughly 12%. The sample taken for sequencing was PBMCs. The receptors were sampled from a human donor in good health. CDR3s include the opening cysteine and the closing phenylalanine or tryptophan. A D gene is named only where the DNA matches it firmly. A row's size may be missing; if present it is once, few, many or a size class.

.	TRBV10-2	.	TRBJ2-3	TGCGCCAGCAGTGAGTTGCGGGACTGGTTCTCGGATACGCAGTATTTT	CASSELRDWFSDTQYF
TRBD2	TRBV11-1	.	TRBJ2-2	TGTGCCAGCAGCCTAATAGCGGGAAACACCGGGGAGCTGTTTTTT	CASSLIAGNTGELFF
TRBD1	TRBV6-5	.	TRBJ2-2	TGTGCCAGCAGATTCCAGGGGGCGAACACCGGGGAGCTGTTTTTT	CASRFQGANTGELFF
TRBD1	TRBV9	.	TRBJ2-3	TGTGCCAGCAGCCCAAGACAGGGGGCTAGGGGCTCGCGTGTTACGCAGTATTTT	CASSPRQGARGSRVTQYF
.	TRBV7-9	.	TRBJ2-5	TGTGCCAGCAGCAGGGAAGGAGGGGCCACCCAGTACTTC	CASSREGGATQYF
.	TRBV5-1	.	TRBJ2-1	TGCGCCAGCAGCGTACGAGACAGTTATCATGAGCAGTTCTTC	CASSVRDSYHEQFF
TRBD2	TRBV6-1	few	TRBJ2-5	TGTGCCAGCAGTGAACTAGCGGGAGGGCCAGAGACCCAGTACTTC	CASSELAGGPETQYF
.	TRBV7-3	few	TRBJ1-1	TGTGCCAGCAGCTGGACACCGAACACTGAAGCTTTCTTT	CASSWTPNTEAFF
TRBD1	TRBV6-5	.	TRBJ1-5	TGTGCCAGCAGACAAGGACAGGGGCATCAGCCCCAGCATTTT	CASRQGQGHQPQHF
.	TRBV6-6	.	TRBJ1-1	TGTGCCAGCACCCCCCCGGGGGGCTTCATGAACACTGAAGCTTTCTTT	CASTPPGGFMNTEAFF
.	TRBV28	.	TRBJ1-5	TGTGCCAGCAGTTTCCTGTCCGGGCAGCCCCAGCATTTT	CASSFLSGQPQHF
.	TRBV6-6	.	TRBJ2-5	TGTGCCAGCAGCCTGGGACACCTACAAGAGACCCAGTACTTC	CASSLGHLQETQYF
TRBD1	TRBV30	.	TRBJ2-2	TGTGCCTGGAGGTTGACAGGGGTTGGCACCGGGGAGCTGTTTTTT	CAWRLTGVGTGELFF
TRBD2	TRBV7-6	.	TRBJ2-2	TGTGCCAGCAGCTTAGGGGGACTAGTTTTTCCCGGGGAGCTGTTTTTT	CASSLGGLVFPGELFF
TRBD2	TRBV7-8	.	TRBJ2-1	TGTGCCAGCAGCCTAAGACCCACCCTTGGACTAGCGGGAAACGAGCAGTTCTTC	CASSLRPTLGLAGNEQFF